The present T cell receptor beta chain was sequenced within a study of T cells in Graves' hyperthyroidism and ophthalmopathy (dated by TCRdb to about 2019). In terms of the full investigation: Peripheral blood samples were taken at the time of initial diagnosis, prior to any treatment. After sampling, hyperthyroidism patients received methimazole starting at 30 mg daily, and ophthalmopathy patients received high-dose intravenous methylprednisolone. The paper reports TCR Vbeta CDR3 sequencing of 140 or so peripheral blood samples: fewer than 50 ophthalmopathy, under 80 hyperthyroidism and around 17 progressor patients. An independent validation cohort of around 19 hyperthyroidism patients and some 15 patients who later progressed to ophthalmopathy tested prospective prediction of ophthalmopathy. For training and testing, the 100 or so patients in the discovery cohort were randomly divided in a 7:3 ratio. In more than 5 Graves' hyperthyroidism patients, the study also compared T-cell repertoires from thyroid tissue with T-cell repertoires from blood. To identify distinguishing TCR V-J signatures, a discovery cohort of roughly 100 patients was used, comprising 43 with Graves' ophthalmopathy and around 60 with stable Graves' hyperthyroidism. The paper's findings and limits, for the study overall: In validation, progression to ophthalmopathy was predicted by the model with 55% to 71% sensitivity and roughly 76% specificity, a median of 6.5 months before onset. Most expanded thyroid clonotypes (frequency above 0.001) were also detected in blood, suggesting blood repertoires may reflect thyroid immune responses. A model built on a 13 V-J signature distinguished ophthalmopathy from stable hyperthyroidism, reaching about 88% sensitivity and around 81% specificity in cross-validation and 80%/75% in testing. No statistical method was used to fix the sample size in advance, and group allocation was not hidden from the investigators.

For this clonotype: What this receptor recognizes is not known. Nothing much larger sits one base from this clone, and base qualities are not available.

Unmatched junction bases come to 8, with V trimmed by 4 bases and J by 6 bases. CDR1 SEHNR and CDR2 FQNEAQ were looked up in the germline V gene (reference sequence). From cysteine to phenylalanine, the CDR3 is 16 amino acids long. Only the CDR3 DNA stays, 48 bases, in frame from base 1. TCR beta CDR3 regions were amplified from RNA transcripts. For the first round of RT-PCR on the TCR CDR3, the HTBI primer set was used together with the Qiagen OneStep RT-PCR kit. Libraries were constructed in a second round of multiplex PCR, after which size selection and purification were carried out. The libraries were sequenced on an Illumina HiSeq2000 using paired-end 100 bp reads. In the original analysis: SOAPnuke was used to process the raw data, throwing out any read that contained adapters or uncalled bases, had a mean Phred below 15, or lacked an exact constant-primer or identifier match. COPE v1.2.5 was used to merge the high-quality paired reads, and each unique nucleotide sequence was defined as a clonotype. MiTCR v1.1 was used to align clonotypes to the IMGT TRBV, TRBD and TRBJ reference segments. Analysis was restricted to V-J combinations with a frequency above 0.0001, which covered about 99% of repertoires. The TCS score was defined as the ratio of F50 (clonal expansion) to E x V (chaos), calculated using BLOSUM62-based TCRdist between CDR3 peptides within each V-J. Welch's t-statistics and random forest reduced approximately 520 V-J features to 10 to 15, which were used in a naive Bayes classifier (R e1071). TCRdb applied fastp at Q25 and MiXCR to the public reads, then kept only in-frame beta chains. Here each entry gathers all rows of one CDR3 protein and keeps the most common genes and DNA. TCRdb assigned the V and J calls; the authors' analysis was not used. The sample table holds around 360,000 distinct CDR3 sequences, of which around 15% were seen once. Together, the top ten hold roughly a fifth of the sample.

In the ophthalmopathy patients, disease was moderately to severely active, with a Clinical Activity Score of 3 or more, a NOSPECS grade of 4 or more, and a duration of less than 3 months. Patients with uncontrolled infections, other autoimmune diseases, pregnancy or lactation were excluded. Diagnoses were established on the basis of clinical symptoms, serum thyroxine and TRAb, thyroid ultrasound, and orbital computed tomography. PBMCs were isolated from 10 ml of fresh peripheral blood by Ficoll-Paque density gradient centrifugation. Total RNA was extracted with Trizol reagent, and quality was checked on an Agilent 2100 Bioanalyzer.

The chain was built from TRBV7-9 and TRBJ2-1; TRBD2 matches 11 bases in the middle. This sequence originates from a woman aged 55-69 years with Graves' ophthalmopathy. The sequenced sample consisted of blood. The CDR3 is CASSYRLAGRGNEQFF. The DNA is TGTGCCAGCAGCTATAGACTAGCGGGAAGGGGCAATGAGCAGTTCTTC.